This is a list of T cell receptor beta chains from one sample in a study of blood T cell repertoires in COVID-19. The data were produced by immunoSEQ multiplex PCR, yet TCRdb's version contains in-frame clones alone and is incomplete. The sample holds under 350,000 clones; approximately 85% are singletons and the top ten take approximately 7.6%. Material for sequencing was peripheral blood. These receptors all stem from a human donor in a cohort sampled during active COVID-19. Each CDR3 is given without its conserved first and last residue. Fields, in order: J gene, D gene, V gene, CDR3 protein. A D gene is named only where the DNA matches it firmly.

j_gene: TRBJ1-5; d_gene: .; v_gene: TRBV27; CDR3aa: ASSKGLQWGLNQPQH
j_gene: TRBJ1-3; d_gene: .; v_gene: TRBV19; CDR3aa: ASKSWASSGNTIY
j_gene: TRBJ1-1; d_gene: .; v_gene: TRBV18; CDR3aa: ASSAGTLAEAF
j_gene: TRBJ2-7; d_gene: TRBD1; v_gene: TRBV24-1; CDR3aa: ATSGVTGATYEQY
j_gene: TRBJ1-2; d_gene: TRBD1; v_gene: TRBV7-9; CDR3aa: ASSQGADDGYT
j_gene: TRBJ2-2; d_gene: TRBD2; v_gene: TRBV10-2; CDR3aa: ASRPLGTSAGELF
j_gene: TRBJ2-1; d_gene: .; v_gene: TRBV29-1; CDR3aa: SVDDGGNEQF
j_gene: TRBJ2-2; d_gene: TRBD2; v_gene: TRBV24-1; CDR3aa: ATSDLRGGMGGELF
j_gene: TRBJ2-1; d_gene: TRBD2; v_gene: TRBV6-4; CDR3aa: ASSSGGADSDEQF
j_gene: TRBJ1-1; d_gene: .; v_gene: TRBV7-6; CDR3aa: ASSPQTGFFGMNTEAF
j_gene: TRBJ2-1; d_gene: TRBD1; v_gene: TRBV4-1; CDR3aa: ASSQEKQGGADNEQF
j_gene: TRBJ1-6; d_gene: .; v_gene: TRBV3-1/TRBV3-2; CDR3aa: ASSQDSSPLH
j_gene: TRBJ2-1; d_gene: TRBD1; v_gene: TRBV10-3; CDR3aa: AISGVTGENNEQF
j_gene: TRBJ1-3; d_gene: TRBD1; v_gene: TRBV7-3; CDR3aa: ASSTGQGADTIY
j_gene: TRBJ1-2; d_gene: .; v_gene: TRBV12-2; CDR3aa: ASRLVLQEQYYGYT
j_gene: TRBJ1-1; d_gene: .; v_gene: TRBV7-8; CDR3aa: ASSLVGTKNTEAF
j_gene: TRBJ2-7; d_gene: .; v_gene: TRBV14; CDR3aa: ASSQTTSGADEQY
j_gene: TRBJ2-1; d_gene: TRBD2; v_gene: TRBV27; CDR3aa: ASRTRTSGYNEQF
j_gene: TRBJ1-6; d_gene: TRBD1; v_gene: TRBV14; CDR3aa: ASSGQGARNSPLH
j_gene: TRBJ2-7; d_gene: TRBD1; v_gene: TRBV27; CDR3aa: ASRSLGTGLSSYEQY
j_gene: TRBJ2-1; d_gene: TRBD1; v_gene: TRBV7-9; CDR3aa: ASSGQGANEQF
j_gene: TRBJ1-2; d_gene: .; v_gene: TRBV5-4; CDR3aa: ASSSRGLGPSNYGYT
j_gene: TRBJ2-7; d_gene: TRBD1; v_gene: TRBV19; CDR3aa: ASRRAGGSYEQY
j_gene: TRBJ1-5; d_gene: TRBD1; v_gene: TRBV25-1; CDR3aa: ASSATGATGQPQH
j_gene: TRBJ2-5; d_gene: .; v_gene: TRBV7-9; CDR3aa: ASSFSGGVETQY
j_gene: TRBJ1-2; d_gene: .; v_gene: TRBV27; CDR3aa: ASSLGGTAYGYT
j_gene: TRBJ2-3; d_gene: TRBD2; v_gene: TRBV6-1; CDR3aa: ASSVSYSGAGDTQY
j_gene: TRBJ1-1; d_gene: .; v_gene: TRBV2; CDR3aa: ASSGMEGNTEAF
j_gene: TRBJ2-1; d_gene: .; v_gene: TRBV20-1; CDR3aa: SASSVTKNYNEQF
j_gene: TRBJ1-1; d_gene: .; v_gene: TRBV6-5; CDR3aa: ASTNAGGNTEAF
j_gene: TRBJ1-2; d_gene: .; v_gene: TRBV7-2; CDR3aa: ASTPSRAGYT
j_gene: TRBJ2-7; d_gene: TRBD2; v_gene: TRBV7-6; CDR3aa: ASSFREESYEQY
j_gene: TRBJ2-7; d_gene: .; v_gene: TRBV5-1; CDR3aa: ASSLALTAGVDEQY
j_gene: TRBJ1-5; d_gene: .; v_gene: TRBV6-5; CDR3aa: ASSSAGWQPQH
j_gene: TRBJ1-3; d_gene: .; v_gene: TRBV27; CDR3aa: ASRPLEEGNTIY
j_gene: TRBJ2-3; d_gene: .; v_gene: TRBV7-2; CDR3aa: ASSQDWGLGTDTQY
j_gene: TRBJ1-1; d_gene: TRBD1; v_gene: TRBV5-1; CDR3aa: ASSFGDRGFPTEAF
j_gene: TRBJ1-6; d_gene: .; v_gene: TRBV4-2; CDR3aa: ASSQERGNSPLH
j_gene: TRBJ1-1; d_gene: .; v_gene: TRBV7-3; CDR3aa: ASSHDRTEAF
j_gene: TRBJ2-3; d_gene: TRBD2; v_gene: TRBV19; CDR3aa: ASKFGGGQDTQY
j_gene: TRBJ2-2; d_gene: TRBD1; v_gene: TRBV9; CDR3aa: ASSGTGFTGELF
j_gene: TRBJ2-1; d_gene: TRBD1; v_gene: TRBV7-3; CDR3aa: ASSPGTGVNEQF
j_gene: TRBJ1-2; d_gene: .; v_gene: TRBV27; CDR3aa: ASSSVGNYYGYT
j_gene: TRBJ1-1; d_gene: .; v_gene: TRBV6-5; CDR3aa: ASTLGGEAF
j_gene: TRBJ1-2; d_gene: .; v_gene: TRBV2; CDR3aa: ASSEDYPGTGDGYT
j_gene: TRBJ1-6; d_gene: .; v_gene: TRBV14; CDR3aa: ASSPPLNQGHSPLH
j_gene: TRBJ1-5; d_gene: TRBD1; v_gene: TRBV10-2; CDR3aa: ASSEAGGFGQPQH
j_gene: TRBJ1-2; d_gene: .; v_gene: TRBV5-1; CDR3aa: ASSSTEYGYT
j_gene: TRBJ1-2; d_gene: TRBD1; v_gene: TRBV9; CDR3aa: ASSAWTGNNYGYT
j_gene: TRBJ2-2; d_gene: .; v_gene: TRBV9; CDR3aa: ASSVDGRGATGELF
j_gene: TRBJ2-7; d_gene: .; v_gene: TRBV3-1/TRBV3-2; CDR3aa: ASSRGSYEQY